This T cell receptor beta chain was identified in a study of OX40 agonist ivuxolimab in advanced cancers. Notes on the research overall: Ivuxolimab, which targeted the costimulatory receptor OX40 (CD134), was an agonistic, fully human IgG2 monoclonal antibody. Of the roughly 54 patients in dose escalation, some 19 had hepatocellular carcinoma, some 15 had melanoma, 9 had renal cell carcinoma and 9 had head and neck cancer. Intravenous ivuxolimab was administered to patients every 2 weeks at six dose levels: 0.01, 0.1, 0.3, 1.5, 3 and 10 mg/kg. Patients were allowed to have had prior anti-PD-1, anti-PD-L1 or anti-CTLA-4 therapy, and 40% to 45% of the dose-escalation patients had previously received checkpoint inhibitors. The paper covers the monotherapy dose-escalation part of the phase I ivuxolimab trial, which included N of about 50 patients. Partial responses were achieved by three dose-escalation patients, of whom one had hepatocellular carcinoma and two had cutaneous melanoma. A male proportion of almost 85% and a mean age of approximately 62 years, ranging from roughly 20 to 80, were recorded for the dose-escalation cohort. Peripheral TCRbeta sequencing aimed to test whether ivuxolimab altered TCR sequence diversity and caused clonal T-cell expansion.

Genomic DNA was isolated from the sorted cells so that the TCRbeta CDR3 region could be sequenced. TCRbeta CDR3 regions were sequenced using the immunoSEQ Assay. This immuneACCESS table, as held by TCRdb, lists in-frame sequences with V and J called but not all clones. Of the missing ones, under half trace to an unresolved V gene in checked studies; the others have no known cause. The sample yields some 80,000 clones; approximately 92% were counted once. The ten top clones hold about 9.4% of the sample. CDR1 SEHNR and CDR2 FQNEAQ were looked up in the germline V gene (reference sequence). Germline trimming: 5 bases from V, 2 bases from J; junction bases outside gene matches: 16. Measured from the cysteine to the phenylalanine, the CDR3 is 19 residues long. Of all the DNA, just the CDR3 is kept, 57 bases in frame from base 1. Points on this clone: Its antigen remains unidentified. It has no much larger one-base neighbor in the sample; base qualities were not kept.

The research as a whole found: Low levels of normalized T-cell clonal expansion were also seen in some nonresponding patients. Clonal expansion of both CD4+ and CD8+ blood T cells was observed from baseline to week 6 at doses 0.1 to 3.0 mg/kg. In partial responders in the 0.1-3.0 mg/kg groups, normalized peripheral clonal expansion was found to be among the lowest, especially among CD8+ T cells. After ivuxolimab, more expanded clones were found on average in CD8+ T cells than in CD4+ T cells. Which antigens the clonally expanded peripheral T cells were specific for was not determined.

The trial excluded patients who had a history of autoimmune disease or who were on systemic immunosuppression. In every dose cohort, peripheral blood was drawn for TCR sequencing at baseline, cycle 4 day 1, and cycle 7 day 1. The samples were taken from a phase I, first-in-human, multicenter, open-label dose-escalation trial of ivuxolimab. Adults with locally advanced or metastatic melanoma, renal cell carcinoma, hepatocellular carcinoma or head and neck squamous cell carcinoma were enrolled in the trial. Before TCR sequencing, CD4+ T cells and CD8+ T cells were sorted from peripheral blood as separate populations.

Sequenced here: CD4+ or CD8+ T cells sorted from blood, sampled in a trial of the OX40 agonist ivuxolimab. The receptor's source is an adult with an advanced solid tumor such as melanoma, head and neck, liver or kidney cancer. The chain couples TRBV7-9 to TRBJ2-3, with 10 junctional bases fitting TRBD2. For the CDR3, the sequence is CASSNTVLLAGDFTDTQYF. Read as DNA, the sequence is TGTGCCAGCAGCAATACCGTTCTTCTAGCGGGAGACTTCACAGATACGCAGTATTTT.